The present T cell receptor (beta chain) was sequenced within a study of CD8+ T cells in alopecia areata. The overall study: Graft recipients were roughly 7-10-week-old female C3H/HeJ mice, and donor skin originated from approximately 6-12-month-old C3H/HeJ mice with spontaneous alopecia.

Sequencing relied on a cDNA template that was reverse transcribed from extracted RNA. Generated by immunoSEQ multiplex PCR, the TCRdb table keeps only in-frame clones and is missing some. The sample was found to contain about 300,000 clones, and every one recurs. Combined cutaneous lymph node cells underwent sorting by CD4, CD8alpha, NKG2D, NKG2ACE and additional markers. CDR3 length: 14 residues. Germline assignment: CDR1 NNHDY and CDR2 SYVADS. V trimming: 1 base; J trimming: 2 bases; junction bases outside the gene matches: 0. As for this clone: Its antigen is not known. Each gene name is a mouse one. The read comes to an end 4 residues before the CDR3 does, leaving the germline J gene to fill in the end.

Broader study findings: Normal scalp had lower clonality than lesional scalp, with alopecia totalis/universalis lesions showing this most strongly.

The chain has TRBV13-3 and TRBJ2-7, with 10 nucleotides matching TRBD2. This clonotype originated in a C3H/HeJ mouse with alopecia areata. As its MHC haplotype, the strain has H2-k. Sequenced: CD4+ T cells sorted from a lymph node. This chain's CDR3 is CASSDTGGAYEQYF. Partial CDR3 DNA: TGTGCCAGCAGTGATACTGGGGGGGCCTAT.